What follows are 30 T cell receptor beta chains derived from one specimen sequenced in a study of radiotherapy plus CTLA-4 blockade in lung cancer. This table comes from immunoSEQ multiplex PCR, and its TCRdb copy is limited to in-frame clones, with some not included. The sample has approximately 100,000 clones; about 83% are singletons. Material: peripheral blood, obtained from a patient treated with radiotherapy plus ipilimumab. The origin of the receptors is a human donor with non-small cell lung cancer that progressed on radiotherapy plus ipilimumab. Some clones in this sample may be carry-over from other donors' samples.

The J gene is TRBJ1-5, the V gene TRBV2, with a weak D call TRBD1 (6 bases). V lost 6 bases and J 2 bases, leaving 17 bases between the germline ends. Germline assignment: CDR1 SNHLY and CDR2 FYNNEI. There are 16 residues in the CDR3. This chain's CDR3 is CASRQGLLRGNQPQHF. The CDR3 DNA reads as TGTGCCAGCAGACAGGGATTGCTCCGGGGCAATCAGCCCCAGCATTTT.

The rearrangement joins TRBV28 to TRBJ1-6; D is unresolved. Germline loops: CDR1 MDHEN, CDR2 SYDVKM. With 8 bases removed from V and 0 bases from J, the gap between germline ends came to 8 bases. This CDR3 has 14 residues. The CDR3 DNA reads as TGTGCCAGCTTTGAGGGCTCCTATAATTCACCCCTCCACTTT. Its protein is CASFEGSYNSPLHF.

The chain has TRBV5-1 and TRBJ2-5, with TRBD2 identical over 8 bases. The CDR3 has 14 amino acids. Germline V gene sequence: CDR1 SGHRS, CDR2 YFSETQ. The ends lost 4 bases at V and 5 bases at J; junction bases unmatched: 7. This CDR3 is CASSEVSGEETQYF. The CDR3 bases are TGCGCCAGCAGCGAGGTTAGCGGGGAGGAGACCCAGTACTTC.

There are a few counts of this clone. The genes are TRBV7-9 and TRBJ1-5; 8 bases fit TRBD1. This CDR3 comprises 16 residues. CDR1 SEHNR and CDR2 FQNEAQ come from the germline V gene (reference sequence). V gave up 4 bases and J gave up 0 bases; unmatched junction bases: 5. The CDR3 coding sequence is TGTGCCAGCAGCTCAGGACAGGGCTATAGCAATCAGCCCCAGCATTTT. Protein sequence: CASSSGQGYSNQPQHF. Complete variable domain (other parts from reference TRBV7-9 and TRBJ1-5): DTGVSQNPRHKITKRGQNVTFRCDPISEHNRLYWYRQTLGQGPEFLTYFQNEAQLEKSRLLSDRFSAERPKGSFSTLEIQRTEQGDSAMYLCASSSGQGYSNQPQHFGDGTRLSIL.

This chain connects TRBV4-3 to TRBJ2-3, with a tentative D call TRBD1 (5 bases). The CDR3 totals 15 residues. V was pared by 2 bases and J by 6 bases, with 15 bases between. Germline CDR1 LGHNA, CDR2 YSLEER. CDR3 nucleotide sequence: TGCGCCAGCAGCCAAATGAGCAGGGATCAGGATACGCAGTATTTT. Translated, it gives CASSQMSRDQDTQYF.

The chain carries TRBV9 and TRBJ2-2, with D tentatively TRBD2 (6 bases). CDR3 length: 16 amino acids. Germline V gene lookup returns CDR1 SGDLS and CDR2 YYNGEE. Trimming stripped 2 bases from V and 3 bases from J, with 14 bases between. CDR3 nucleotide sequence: TGTGCCAGCAGCGTTTTATACGGGGGTTACACCGGGGAGCTGTTTTTT. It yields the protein CASSVLYGGYTGELFF.

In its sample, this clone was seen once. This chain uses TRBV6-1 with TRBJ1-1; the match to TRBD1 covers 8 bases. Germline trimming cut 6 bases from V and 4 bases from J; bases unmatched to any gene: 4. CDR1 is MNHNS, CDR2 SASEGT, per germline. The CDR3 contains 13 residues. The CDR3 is CASRETGVTEAFF. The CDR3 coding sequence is TGTGCCAGCAGGGAGACAGGGGTCACTGAAGCTTTCTTT.

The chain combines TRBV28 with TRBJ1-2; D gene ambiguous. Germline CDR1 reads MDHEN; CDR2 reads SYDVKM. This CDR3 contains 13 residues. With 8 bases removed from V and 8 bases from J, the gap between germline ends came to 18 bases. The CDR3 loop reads CASRFGSVKGYTF. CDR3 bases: TGTGCCAGCCGGTTCGGGAGCGTCAAGGGCTACACCTTC.

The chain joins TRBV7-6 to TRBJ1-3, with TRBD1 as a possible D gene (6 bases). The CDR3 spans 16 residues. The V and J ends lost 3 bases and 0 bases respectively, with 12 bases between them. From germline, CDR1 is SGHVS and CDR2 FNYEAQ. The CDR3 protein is CASSFGPDSSGNTIYF. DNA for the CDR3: TGTGCCAGCAGCTTTGGTCCGGACAGCTCTGGAAACACCATATATTTT.

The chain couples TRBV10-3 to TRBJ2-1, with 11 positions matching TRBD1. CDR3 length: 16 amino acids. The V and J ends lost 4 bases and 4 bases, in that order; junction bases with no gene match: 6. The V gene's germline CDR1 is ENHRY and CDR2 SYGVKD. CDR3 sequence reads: CAISGRTGGIYNEQFF. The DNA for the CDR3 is TGTGCCATCAGTGGACGGACAGGGGGCATTTACAATGAGCAGTTCTTC.

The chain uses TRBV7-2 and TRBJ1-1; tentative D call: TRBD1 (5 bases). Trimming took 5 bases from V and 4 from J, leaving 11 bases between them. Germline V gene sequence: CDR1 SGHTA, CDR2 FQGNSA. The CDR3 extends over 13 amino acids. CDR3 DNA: TGTGCCAGCAGCGCCATGGGGGGCACTGAAGCTTTCTTT. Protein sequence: CASSAMGGTEAFF.

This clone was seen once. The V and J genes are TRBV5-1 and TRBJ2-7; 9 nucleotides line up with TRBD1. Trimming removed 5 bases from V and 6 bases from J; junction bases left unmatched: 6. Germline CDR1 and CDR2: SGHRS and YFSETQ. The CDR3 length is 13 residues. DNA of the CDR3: TGCGCCAGCAGTTCCGGGACAGGGATCGAGCAGTACTTC. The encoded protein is CASSSGTGIEQYF.

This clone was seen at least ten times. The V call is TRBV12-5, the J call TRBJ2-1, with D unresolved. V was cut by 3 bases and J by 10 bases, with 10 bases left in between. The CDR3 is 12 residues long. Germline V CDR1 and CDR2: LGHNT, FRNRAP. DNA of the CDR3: TGTGCTAGTGGTTTCTATCGTTCCGAGCAGTTCTTC. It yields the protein CASGFYRSEQFF.

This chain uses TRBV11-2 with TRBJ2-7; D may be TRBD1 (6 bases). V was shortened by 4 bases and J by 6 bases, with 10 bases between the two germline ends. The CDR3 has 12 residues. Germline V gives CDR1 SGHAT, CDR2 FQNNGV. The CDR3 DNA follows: TGTGCCAGCAGCTCAACAGGGCTCGAGCAGTACTTC. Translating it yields CASSSTGLEQYF.

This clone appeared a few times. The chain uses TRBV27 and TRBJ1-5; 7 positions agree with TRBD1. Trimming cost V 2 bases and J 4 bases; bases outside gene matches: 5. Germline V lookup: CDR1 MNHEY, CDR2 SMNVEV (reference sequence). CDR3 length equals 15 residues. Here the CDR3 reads CASSLRGQPNQPQHF. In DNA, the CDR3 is TGTGCCAGCAGTTTAAGGGGGCAGCCAAATCAGCCCCAGCATTTT.

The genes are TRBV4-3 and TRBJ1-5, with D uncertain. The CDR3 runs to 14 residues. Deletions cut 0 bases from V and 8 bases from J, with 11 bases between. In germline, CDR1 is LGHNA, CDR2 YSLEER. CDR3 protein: CASSQDIQGKPQHF. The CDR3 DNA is TGCGCCAGCAGCCAAGATATACAAGGAAAGCCCCAGCATTTT.

The CDR3 reads CATSIGDSTEAFF. CDR3 coding DNA: TGTGCCACCAGCATAGGAGACAGCACTGAAGCTTTCTTT. The chain carries TRBV15 and TRBJ1-1; a possible D gene is TRBD1 (5 bases). Germline V gives CDR1 LNHNV, CDR2 YYDKDF (reference sequence). The CDR3 is made up of 13 amino acids. Trimming took 4 bases from V and 4 from J, leaving 10 bases between them.

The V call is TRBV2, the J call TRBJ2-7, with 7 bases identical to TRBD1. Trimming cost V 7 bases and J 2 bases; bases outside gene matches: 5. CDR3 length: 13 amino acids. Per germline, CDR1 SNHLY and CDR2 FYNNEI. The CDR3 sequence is CASKGQRAYEQYF. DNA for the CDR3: TGTGCCAGCAAGGGACAGAGAGCCTACGAGCAGTACTTC.

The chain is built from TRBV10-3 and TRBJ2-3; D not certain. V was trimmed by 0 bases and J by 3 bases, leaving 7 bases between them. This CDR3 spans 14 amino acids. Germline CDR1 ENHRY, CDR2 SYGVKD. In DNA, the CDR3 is TGTGCCATCAGTGAGTCGAGCCAGACAGATACGCAGTATTTT. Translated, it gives CAISESSQTDTQYF.

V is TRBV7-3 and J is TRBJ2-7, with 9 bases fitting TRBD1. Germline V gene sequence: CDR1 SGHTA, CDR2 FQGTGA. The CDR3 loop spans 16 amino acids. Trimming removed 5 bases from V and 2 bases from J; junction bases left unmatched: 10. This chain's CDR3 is CASSPSPGQGTYEQYF. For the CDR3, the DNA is TGTGCCAGCAGCCCGTCGCCGGGACAGGGAACCTACGAGCAGTACTTC.

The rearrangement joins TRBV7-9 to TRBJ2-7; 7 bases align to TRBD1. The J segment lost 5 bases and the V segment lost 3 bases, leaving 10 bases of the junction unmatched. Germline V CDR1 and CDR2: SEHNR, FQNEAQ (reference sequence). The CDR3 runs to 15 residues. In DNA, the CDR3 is TGTGCCAGCAGCTTTGCCGACAGGGTTTTACACGAGCAGTACTTC. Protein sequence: CASSFADRVLHEQYF.

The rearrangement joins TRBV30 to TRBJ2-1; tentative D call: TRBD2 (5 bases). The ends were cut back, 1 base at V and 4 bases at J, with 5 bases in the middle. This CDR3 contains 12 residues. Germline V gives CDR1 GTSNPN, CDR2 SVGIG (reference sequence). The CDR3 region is CAWSGTYNEQFF. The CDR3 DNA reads TGTGCCTGGAGTGGGACTTACAATGAGCAGTTCTTC.

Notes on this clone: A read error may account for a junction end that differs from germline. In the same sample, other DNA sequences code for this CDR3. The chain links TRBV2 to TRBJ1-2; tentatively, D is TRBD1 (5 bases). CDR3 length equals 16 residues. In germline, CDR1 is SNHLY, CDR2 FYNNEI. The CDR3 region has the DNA TGTGCCAGCAGTGAAGATGGGGACGGAGCTAACTATGGCTACACTTTC. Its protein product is CASSEDGDGANYGYTF.

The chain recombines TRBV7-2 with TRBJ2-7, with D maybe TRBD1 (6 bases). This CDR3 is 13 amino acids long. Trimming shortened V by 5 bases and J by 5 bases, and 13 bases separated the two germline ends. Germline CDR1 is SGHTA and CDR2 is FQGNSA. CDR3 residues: CASSLSRDNEQYF. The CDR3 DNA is TGTGCCAGCAGCCTCAGCCGGGACAACGAGCAGTACTTC.

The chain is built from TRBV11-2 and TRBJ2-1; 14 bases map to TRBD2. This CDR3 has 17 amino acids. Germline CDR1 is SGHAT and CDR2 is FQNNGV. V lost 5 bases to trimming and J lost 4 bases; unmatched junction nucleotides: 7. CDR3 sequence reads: CASSPRRLAGGYNEQFF. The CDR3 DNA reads TGTGCCAGCAGCCCCAGGAGACTAGCGGGGGGGTACAATGAGCAGTTCTTC.

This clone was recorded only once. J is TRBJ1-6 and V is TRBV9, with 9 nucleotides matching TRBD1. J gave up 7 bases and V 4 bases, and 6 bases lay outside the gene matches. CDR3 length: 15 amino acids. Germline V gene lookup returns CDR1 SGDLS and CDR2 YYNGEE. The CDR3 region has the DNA TGTGCCAGCAGCACCGGGACAGGGTGGAATTCACCCCTCCACTTT. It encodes CASSTGTGWNSPLHF.

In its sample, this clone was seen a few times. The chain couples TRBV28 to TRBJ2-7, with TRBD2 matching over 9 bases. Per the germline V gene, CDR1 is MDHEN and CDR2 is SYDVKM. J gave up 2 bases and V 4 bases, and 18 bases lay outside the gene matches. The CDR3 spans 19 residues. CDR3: CASSSPGGGATLGPYEQYF. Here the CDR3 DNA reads TGTGCCAGCAGTTCACCCGGCGGGGGGGCGACGTTGGGCCCCTACGAGCAGTACTTC.

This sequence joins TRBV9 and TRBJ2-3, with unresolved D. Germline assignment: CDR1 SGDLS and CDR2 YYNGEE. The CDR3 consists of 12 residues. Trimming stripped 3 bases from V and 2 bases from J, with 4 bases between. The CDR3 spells CASSAFTDTQYF. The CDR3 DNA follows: TGTGCCAGCAGCGCCTTCACAGATACGCAGTATTTT.

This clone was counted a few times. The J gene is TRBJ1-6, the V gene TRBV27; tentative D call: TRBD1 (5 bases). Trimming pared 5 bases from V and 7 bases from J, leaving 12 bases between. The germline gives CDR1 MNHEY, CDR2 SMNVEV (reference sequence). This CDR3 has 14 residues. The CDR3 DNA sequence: TGTGCCAGCAGTGGCCAGGGCGAGAATTCACCCCTCCACTTT. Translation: CASSGQGENSPLHF.

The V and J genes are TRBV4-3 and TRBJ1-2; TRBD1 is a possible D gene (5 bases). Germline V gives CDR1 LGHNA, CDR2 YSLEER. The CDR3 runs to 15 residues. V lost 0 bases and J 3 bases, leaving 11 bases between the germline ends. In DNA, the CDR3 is TGCGCCAGCAGCCAAGATTGGGCAGGGTACTATGGCTACACCTTC. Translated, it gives CASSQDWAGYYGYTF.